The 25 T cell receptor beta chains presented below share a single source sample, sequenced in a study of cytomegalovirus exposure and HLA in healthy donors (TCRdb year 2017). The receptor library was made with the immunoSEQ multiplex PCR assay. The multiplex PCR relied on a mix of 60 forward primers for TCR Vbeta segments and 13 reverse primers for TCR Jbeta segments. Here the immuneACCESS table is served through TCRdb, limited to in-frame sequences with V and J called. Missing clones are a known gap in these copies; in checked studies unresolved V genes cover under half, and the rest lacks a known reason. Within this sample are about 140,000 clones, with 75% of them counted one time only. The ten biggest clones cover around 10% of the sample. The sequencing sample was made of PBMCs. Source of these receptors: a man younger than 35 in good health and CMV-seropositive.

J is TRBJ2-1 and V is TRBV4-2, with 8 bases that match TRBD2. This CDR3 is 16 amino acids long. The germline V gene encodes CDR1 LGHNA and CDR2 YNFKEQ. The V segment lost 1 base and the J segment 11 bases; nucleotides outside the gene matches: 13. The CDR3 DNA is TGTGCCAGCAGCCAAGTGCTGCGGGAGGTCGGGGGTCAGCAGTTCTTC. It is translated as CASSQVLREVGGQQFF.

The V gene is TRBV18, the J gene TRBJ1-5, with D unclear. Trimming took off 6 bases at V and 0 bases at J, with 9 bases between the two ends. Germline V gives CDR1 KGHSH, CDR2 LQKENI. The CDR3 totals 14 residues. CDR3 DNA sequence: TGTGCCAGCTCGCGGGGTAATAGCAATCAGCCCCAGCATTTT. Its translation: CASSRGNSNQPQHF.

CDR3 nucleotide sequence: TGCGCCGCATCTGGACAGGGCTCCTCCTACGAGCAGTACTTC. Its translation: CAASGQGSSYEQYF. The V gene is TRBV4-1, the J gene TRBJ2-7; 8 bases align to TRBD1. There are 14 residues in the CDR3. V was clipped by 11 bases and J by 0 bases; unmatched bases: 9. Germline CDR1 is MGHRA and CDR2 is YSYEKL.

The chain couples TRBV5-1 to TRBJ1-4, with D possibly matching TRBD1 (5 bases). Germline V gene lookup returns CDR1 SGHRS and CDR2 YFSETQ. This CDR3 is 14 amino acids long. Trimming took off 0 bases at V and 8 bases at J, with 11 bases between the two ends. CDR3 DNA sequence: TGCGCCAGCAGCTTGGACGGGGGAACGGAAAAACTGTTTTTT. Protein: CASSLDGGTEKLFF.

This clone was found a few times. The chain links TRBV6-6 to TRBJ1-4; no firm D call. Germline V gene sequence: CDR1 MNHNY, CDR2 SVGAGI (reference sequence). The CDR3 runs to 13 residues. Trimming stripped 10 bases from V and 7 bases from J, with 16 bases between. CDR3 nucleotides: TGTGCCACCGCGACGGCAGGAGGTGAAAAACTGTTTTTT. Translation: CATATAGGEKLFF.

In this sample, this clone turned up a few times. The chain joins TRBV9 to TRBJ2-1; the match to TRBD2 covers 7 bases. The CDR3 sequence is 16 residues long. Germline V gene data show CDR1 as SGDLS and CDR2 as YYNGEE. Trimming at V came to 4 bases and at J to 4 bases, leaving 11 bases not matched to a gene. CDR3 in amino acids: CASSPGGGGSYNEQFF. The CDR3 nucleotides read TGTGCCAGCAGCCCTGGTGGGGGGGGATCATACAATGAGCAGTTCTTC.

Points on this clone: Other nucleotide sequences in the sample specify the same CDR3. The chain carries TRBV9 and TRBJ2-1; 12 bases are a match to TRBD1. The CDR3 runs to 15 residues. The germline CDR1 and CDR2 sequences are SGDLS and YYNGEE. V gave up 0 bases and J gave up 10 bases; unmatched junction bases: 5. CDR3 nucleotides: TGTGCCAGCAGCGTAGAGGGACAGGGGGCCTGGGAGCAGTTCTTC. Translating gives CASSVEGQGAWEQFF.

V and J are TRBV29-1 and TRBJ2-1; D not resolved. The germline gives CDR1 SQVTM, CDR2 ANQGSEA. The CDR3 contains 15 residues. Between the trimmed V and J ends, which lost 3 bases and 0 bases, there was a span of 12 bases. CDR3 residues: CSVEPDSGSYNEQFF. DNA for the CDR3: TGCAGCGTTGAGCCCGACTCGGGCTCCTACAATGAGCAGTTCTTC.

The chain links TRBV27 to TRBJ2-1; 7 bases agree with TRBD1. The CDR3 extends over 13 amino acids. Unmatched junction bases numbered 6, after V lost 4 bases and J lost 9 bases. CDR1 and CDR2 (germline): MNHEY, SMNVEV (reference sequence). CDR3 region: CASSSPWDSEQFF. The CDR3, as DNA: TGTGCCAGCAGTTCCCCATGGGACAGTGAGCAGTTCTTC.

Points on this clone: Other nucleotide sequences from this sample produce the same CDR3. The V and J genes are TRBV9 and TRBJ2-7; 11 bases match TRBD1. The junction had 5 bases not matched to a gene; V was cut back by 8 bases and J by 4 bases. The CDR3 covers 13 residues. Germline V gene lookup returns CDR1 SGDLS and CDR2 YYNGEE. The CDR3 loop is CASSGQGAYEQYF. CDR3 coding DNA: TGTGCCAGTTCCGGACAGGGGGCTTACGAGCAGTACTTC.

The CDR3 DNA follows: TGTGCCAGCAGCTTTAAGGGAGGGATAGTAAATGAGCAGTTCTTC. It translates to CASSFKGGIVNEQFF. The chain combines TRBV25-1 with TRBJ2-1, with 7 bases lining up with TRBD2. The junction had 12 bases not matched to a gene; V was cut back by 6 bases and J by 7 bases. CDR1 and CDR2 (germline): MGHDK, SYGVNS. The CDR3 loop spans 15 amino acids.

The rearrangement joins TRBV18 to TRBJ2-1; 11 bases match TRBD2. The CDR3 loop spans 18 amino acids. Unmatched junction bases numbered 4, after V lost 0 bases and J lost 0 bases. Germline CDR1 and CDR2: KGHSH and LQKENI. The CDR3 here is CASSPPSGRGSSYNEQFF. In nucleotides, the CDR3 is TGTGCCAGCTCACCACCTAGCGGGAGGGGAAGCTCCTACAATGAGCAGTTCTTC.

V usage is TRBV30 and J usage is TRBJ2-3; 7 nucleotides agree with TRBD2. The V gene end was trimmed by 3 bases and the J gene end by 0 bases; junction bases not matched to a gene: 15. Germline loops: CDR1 GTSNPN, CDR2 SVGIG (reference sequence). The CDR3 spans 18 residues. The CDR3 is CAWSIMGRAGVSTDTQYF. The CDR3 nucleotides are TGTGCCTGGAGCATAATGGGGAGGGCGGGGGTTAGCACAGATACGCAGTATTTT.

The chain carries TRBV7-8 and TRBJ1-5; 7 nucleotides line up with TRBD1. The V gene end was trimmed by 0 bases and the J gene end by 0 bases; junction bases not matched to a gene: 2. CDR3 size: 16 residues. Germline assignment: CDR1 SGHVS and CDR2 FQNEAQ. The CDR3 DNA reads as TGTGCCAGCAGCTTAGCGGAGGGGGCTAGCAATCAGCCCCAGCATTTT. This translates into CASSLAEGASNQPQHF.

This CDR3 is CASSALWSGVSYEQYF. CDR3 in DNA: TGTGCCAGCAGCGCCCTCTGGAGCGGCGTCTCCTACGAGCAGTACTTC. The chain links TRBV7-2 to TRBJ2-7; tentative D call: TRBD2 (5 bases). The CDR3 loop spans 16 amino acids. V was pared by 5 bases and J by 0 bases, with 17 bases between. CDR1 is SGHTA, CDR2 FQGNSA, per germline. The whole variable domain, filled in from reference TRBV7-2 and TRBJ2-7, reads GAGVSQSPSNKVTEKGKDVELRCDPISGHTALYWYRQSLGQGLEFLIYFQGNSAPDKSGLPSDRFSAERTGGSVSTLTIQRTQQEDSAVYLCASSALWSGVSYEQYFGPGTRLTVT.

The V call is TRBV6-4, the J call TRBJ2-5; 11 nucleotides line up with TRBD2. The V segment lost 6 bases and the J segment 4 bases; nucleotides outside the gene matches: 7. The V gene's germline CDR1 is MRHNA and CDR2 SNTAGT. CDR3 length equals 15 residues. The CDR3 sequence is CASSALAGERETQYF. The DNA of the CDR3 is TGTGCCAGCAGCGCACTAGCGGGAGAGAGAGAGACCCAGTACTTC.

This clone was found once. This chain connects TRBV25-1 to TRBJ1-2; no clear D gene. The V end was cut by 6 bases, the J end by 0 bases, with 14 bases between. Germline loops: CDR1 MGHDK, CDR2 SYGVNS. This CDR3 is 15 amino acids long. The CDR3 protein is CASSRSNPANYGYTF. DNA of the CDR3: TGTGCCAGCAGCCGCTCGAATCCAGCTAACTATGGCTACACCTTC.

This chain uses TRBV7-8 with TRBJ2-7; the D gene is possibly TRBD2 (6 bases). V lost 5 bases and J lost 6, with 20 bases in between. CDR1 and CDR2 from the germline V gene are SGHVS and FQNEAQ. There are 15 residues in the CDR3. This CDR3 is CASSPRTTGVVEQYF. CDR3 in DNA: TGTGCCAGCAGCCCAAGGACTACTGGAGTGGTCGAGCAGTACTTC.

This chain uses TRBV19 with TRBJ2-7, with TRBD1 matching 8 bases. The CDR3 sequence is 16 residues long. Per germline, CDR1 LNHDA and CDR2 SQIVND (reference sequence). V lost 2 bases, J lost 1 base, and 7 bases stayed unmatched. This CDR3 is CASSIFPGQGSYEQYF. As DNA, the CDR3 is TGTGCCAGTAGTATATTTCCCGGACAGGGTTCCTACGAGCAGTACTTC.

The chain employs TRBV7-8 and TRBJ2-2; tentative D call: TRBD1 (5 bases). V lost 3 bases, J lost 8 bases, and 13 bases lay in between. Germline CDR1 reads SGHVS; CDR2 reads FQNEAQ. The CDR3 spans 14 residues. The CDR3 DNA is TGTGCCAGCAGCTTCGCAGGGCCTGTAGGGGAGCTGTTTTTT. Translating gives CASSFAGPVGELFF.

This clone was observed a few times. The J gene is TRBJ2-7, the V gene TRBV6-1, with D tentatively TRBD1 (6 bases). The V gene lost 6 bases and the J gene lost 6 bases, with 9 bases spanning the gap. The germline V gene encodes CDR1 MNHNS and CDR2 SASEGT. This CDR3 is built from 11 residues. CDR3 region: CASSRGGEQYF. DNA for the CDR3: TGTGCCAGCAGCAGGGGTGGCGAGCAGTACTTC.

J is TRBJ2-1 and V is TRBV7-2; the D gene is possibly TRBD1 (6 bases). The V end was cut by 5 bases, the J end by 7 bases, with 12 bases between. Per germline, CDR1 SGHTA and CDR2 FQGNSA. The CDR3 has 13 residues. The CDR3 DNA sequence: TGTGCCAGCAGCCCGGGGACATGGAATGAGCAGTTCTTC. Residues: CASSPGTWNEQFF.

This clone has only a few counts. The chain links TRBV21-1 to TRBJ1-2. TRBV21-1 is deemed a pseudogene. The CDR3 runs to 16 residues. In nucleotides, the CDR3 is TGTGCCAGCAGCAATCGTCGCCCGGGGGGTCTTACGGGCTACACCTTC. Protein sequence: CASSNRRPGGLTGYTF.

The chain couples TRBV29-1 to TRBJ2-5, with D hard to call. CDR3 length: 13 amino acids. The germline CDR1 and CDR2 sequences are SQVTM and ANQGSEA. Deletions cut 5 bases from V and 4 bases from J, with 14 bases between. The CDR3, as DNA: TGCAGCGTTAGTGGCCGGAGTCCAGAGACCCAGTACTTC. Translating it yields CSVSGRSPETQYF.

V and J are TRBV29-1 and TRBJ2-5; maybe TRBD2 (6 bases). CDR3 size: 10 residues. V lost 4 bases and J 12 bases, leaving 12 bases between the germline ends. Germline lookup yields CDR1 SQVTM and CDR2 ANQGSEA. The CDR3 nucleotides are TGCAGCGTTGCTCGGGAGCTTGAGTACTTC. Protein sequence: CSVARELEYF.